These T cell receptor beta chains were read from a single sample in a study of blood T cells in healthy people across ages. TCRdb fed the 5' RACE reads into MiXCR, producing one record per CDR3 protein. Here the sample spans more than 1,000,000 distinct CDR3 sequences, around 25% being singletons. These sequences were also reported in another study, on T cells of mothers and their children.

Sequenced material: blood. These receptor sequences come from a girl aged 2-10 years in good health. CDR3s include the opening cysteine and the closing phenylalanine or tryptophan. Fields, in order: V gene, CDR3 protein.

v_call: TRBV27
cdr3_aa: CAGGDPLTETQYF

v_call: TRBV29-1
cdr3_aa: CSTDRAPQETQYF

v_call: TRBV20-1
cdr3_aa: CSASVLSVAGVPQPYEQYF

v_call: TRBV7-9
cdr3_aa: CASSGLAGKETRYF

v_call: TRBV4-3
cdr3_aa: CASSLAEGLITEAFF

v_call: TRBV7-2
cdr3_aa: CASSLGGGRRNTEAFF

v_call: TRBV28
cdr3_aa: CASMAFGTSGYNEQFF

v_call: TRBV28
cdr3_aa: CASSSDRGAAFF

v_call: TRBV4-1
cdr3_aa: CASSPTGTEDEKLFF

v_call: TRBV2
cdr3_aa: CASNWWNTEAFF

v_call: TRBV12-3/TRBV12-4
cdr3_aa: CASSPDFSNYGYTF

v_call: TRBV4-2
cdr3_aa: CASSAPGRNTGELFF

v_call: TRBV20-1
cdr3_aa: CSARLRGGTGELFF

v_call: TRBV5-1
cdr3_aa: CASSDGGLNEQFF

v_call: TRBV20-1
cdr3_aa: CSAPDRSGAYEQYF

v_call: TRBV24-1
cdr3_aa: CATSGLEFGETQYF

v_call: TRBV14
cdr3_aa: CASSPTTGYSGYTF

v_call: TRBV9
cdr3_aa: CASSELQGAPPDTQYF

v_call: TRBV9
cdr3_aa: CASSVVRDIFYEQCF

v_call: TRBV9
cdr3_aa: CASSDRLAGIDEQFF

v_call: TRBV5-6
cdr3_aa: CASSRQGDPRYEQFF

v_call: TRBV7-9
cdr3_aa: CASNSQTGEASF

v_call: TRBV20-1
cdr3_aa: CSALSGVKETRYF

v_call: TRBV29-1
cdr3_aa: CSVEDHSGTKETQYF

v_call: TRBV7-9
cdr3_aa: CASSFLSADTQYF

v_call: TRBV4-1
cdr3_aa: CASSQAARIQETQYF

v_call: TRBV29-1
cdr3_aa: CSVGFTSGSTDTQYF

v_call: TRBV28
cdr3_aa: CASSSRLAGIADTQYF

v_call: TRBV6-6
cdr3_aa: CASSAKDNRGNTIYF

v_call: TRBV6-2/TRBV6-3
cdr3_aa: CASSYDPYGGTEAFF

v_call: TRBV27
cdr3_aa: CASSSYSGKGTDTQYF

v_call: TRBV29-1
cdr3_aa: CSASDIKNTEAFF

v_call: TRBV9
cdr3_aa: CASTLGGGSDEQFF

v_call: TRBV28
cdr3_aa: CASSPPGFLEAFF

v_call: TRBV12-3/TRBV12-4
cdr3_aa: CASSRAGSGTDTQYF

v_call: TRBV7-8
cdr3_aa: CASSRRDYTSGELFF

v_call: TRBV5-1
cdr3_aa: CASSMNNQETQYF

v_call: TRBV7-2
cdr3_aa: CASSLGGGYNTDTQYF

v_call: TRBV7-3
cdr3_aa: CASSPGRDSIKNIQYF

v_call: TRBV5-8
cdr3_aa: CASSFSFGQGFTGQQSPLHF

v_call: TRBV20-1
cdr3_aa: CSAHRGSRTDTQYF

v_call: TRBV7-6
cdr3_aa: CASSSSGTHTEAFF

v_call: TRBV3-1
cdr3_aa: CASSATSGGGLNEQFF

v_call: TRBV4-2
cdr3_aa: CASSRELGTTKETQYF

v_call: TRBV7-2
cdr3_aa: CASSKEGGTEAFF

v_call: TRBV6-2/TRBV6-3
cdr3_aa: CASVGLPTYEQYF

v_call: TRBV28
cdr3_aa: CASKFSGTSSSGANVLTF

v_call: TRBV6-1
cdr3_aa: CASSEFPGRTNYGYTF